This is a list of T cell receptor beta chains from one sample in a study of shared clonotypes between healthy human individuals. The method was immunoSEQ multiplex PCR; TCRdb's version includes in-frame clones alone and lacks a portion of them. Of roughly 850,000 clones in the sample, 90% to 98% were seen once. Source material: naive CD8+ T cells sorted from blood. The receptors come from a man aged 25-45 years in good health. Each CDR3 is given with its conserved first and last residue. Fields, in order: CDR3 protein, CDR3 DNA, CDR3 length, V gene, clone size, D gene, J gene. The D gene is left open where the match is weak. For some rows the clone size is stated as once, few or many, or as a class when expanded; others skip it.

cdr3_aa: CASSQGASTGELFF
cdr3_nt: TGTGCCAGCTCGCAGGGGGCTAGCACCGGGGAGCTGTTTTTT
cdr3_length: 14
v_call: TRBV2
clone_size: .
d_call: TRBD1
j_call: TRBJ2-2

cdr3_aa: CASSNVGGYNEQFF
cdr3_nt: TGTGCCAGCAGTAATGTCGGGGGGTACAATGAGCAGTTCTTC
cdr3_length: 14
v_call: TRBV7-2
clone_size: .
d_call: TRBD2
j_call: TRBJ2-1

cdr3_aa: CASSPPLGEAQETQYF
cdr3_nt: TGTGCCAGCAGCCCACCCTTGGGGGAAGCACAAGAGACCCAGTACTTC
cdr3_length: 16
v_call: TRBV9
clone_size: .
d_call: .
j_call: TRBJ2-5

cdr3_aa: CASSVATGEGNEQFF
cdr3_nt: TGTGCCAGCAGCGTAGCGACAGGAGAGGGGAATGAGCAGTTCTTC
cdr3_length: 15
v_call: TRBV9
clone_size: once
d_call: .
j_call: TRBJ2-1

cdr3_aa: CASSELGQGINEQFF
cdr3_nt: TGTGCTAGCAGCGAGTTAGGTCAGGGGATCAATGAGCAGTTCTTC
cdr3_length: 15
v_call: TRBV7-7
clone_size: .
d_call: .
j_call: TRBJ2-1

cdr3_aa: CASSVRDRGTEAFF
cdr3_nt: TGTGCCAGTAGTGTCCGGGACAGGGGCACTGAAGCTTTCTTT
cdr3_length: 14
v_call: TRBV19
clone_size: .
d_call: TRBD1
j_call: TRBJ1-1

cdr3_aa: CASSQGIGDNEQFF
cdr3_nt: TGCGCCAGCAGCCAAGGAATCGGCGACAATGAGCAGTTCTTC
cdr3_length: 14
v_call: TRBV4-1
clone_size: .
d_call: .
j_call: TRBJ2-1

cdr3_aa: CASSYAGNTGELFF
cdr3_nt: TGTGCCAGCAGTTATGCAGGGAACACCGGGGAGCTGTTTTTT
cdr3_length: 14
v_call: TRBV5-6
clone_size: .
d_call: .
j_call: TRBJ2-2

cdr3_aa: CSVSGTSYEQYF
cdr3_nt: TGCAGCGTTAGCGGGACTTCCTACGAGCAGTACTTC
cdr3_length: 12
v_call: TRBV29-1
clone_size: .
d_call: TRBD2
j_call: TRBJ2-7

cdr3_aa: CASARADYEQYF
cdr3_nt: TGTGCCAGCGCACGAGCAGACTACGAGCAGTACTTC
cdr3_length: 12
v_call: TRBV7-9
clone_size: .
d_call: .
j_call: TRBJ2-7

cdr3_aa: CASSQIPGLAGVYEQFF
cdr3_nt: TGTGCCAGCTCACAGATACCGGGACTAGCGGGAGTTTATGAGCAGTTCTTC
cdr3_length: 17
v_call: TRBV18
clone_size: .
d_call: TRBD2
j_call: TRBJ2-1

cdr3_aa: CASSPGYEQYF
cdr3_nt: TGTGCCAGCAGCCCGGGCTACGAGCAGTACTTC
cdr3_length: 11
v_call: TRBV11-2
clone_size: .
d_call: .
j_call: TRBJ2-7

cdr3_aa: CASSFTGGPLNEQFF
cdr3_nt: TGTGCCAGCAGTTTTACGGGAGGGCCGTTGAATGAGCAGTTCTTC
cdr3_length: 15
v_call: TRBV27
clone_size: .
d_call: TRBD2
j_call: TRBJ2-1

cdr3_aa: CSGGQGGADTQYF
cdr3_nt: TGCAGCGGTGGACAGGGGGGGGCAGATACGCAGTATTTT
cdr3_length: 13
v_call: TRBV29-1
clone_size: .
d_call: TRBD1
j_call: TRBJ2-3

cdr3_aa: CASSILRGRESYEQYF
cdr3_nt: TGTGCCAGCAGCATCTTGAGAGGCAGGGAGTCCTACGAGCAGTACTTC
cdr3_length: 16
v_call: TRBV7-9
clone_size: .
d_call: .
j_call: TRBJ2-7

cdr3_aa: CASSLSREPYQPQHF
cdr3_nt: TGTGCCAGCAGCTTATCAAGGGAACCATATCAGCCCCAGCATTTT
cdr3_length: 15
v_call: TRBV13
clone_size: once
d_call: .
j_call: TRBJ1-5

cdr3_aa: CASSFSDMAFGEKLFF
cdr3_nt: TGTGCCAGCAGTTTTTCGGACATGGCCTTCGGTGAAAAACTGTTTTTT
cdr3_length: 16
v_call: TRBV28
clone_size: .
d_call: .
j_call: TRBJ1-4